What follows are 18 T cell receptor beta chains derived from one specimen sequenced in a study of OX40 agonist ivuxolimab in advanced cancers. Assay used: immunoSEQ multiplex PCR; TCRdb lists only in-frame clones, some missing. The table includes about 39,000 clones, roughly nine tenths detected once. The material was CD4+ or CD8+ T cells sorted from blood, obtained in a trial of the OX40 agonist ivuxolimab. Every receptor here comes from an adult with an advanced solid tumor such as melanoma, head and neck, liver or kidney cancer.

Comment on this clone: Other DNA variants within this sample encode the same CDR3. The chain uses TRBV19 and TRBJ2-3; D is possibly TRBD1 (6 bases). Germline V gene lookup returns CDR1 LNHDA and CDR2 SQIVND (reference sequence). The CDR3 is 16 residues long. Trimming removed 6 bases at V and 5 bases at J, with 21 bases between. CDR3 coding DNA: TGTGCCAGTAGCGGGCAGGACAGCGTTTATCGAGATACGCAGTATTTT. Encoded protein: CASSGQDSVYRDTQYF. The entire variable domain, with the rest obtained from reference TRBV19 and TRBJ2-3, is as follows: DGGITQSPKYLFRKEGQNVTLSCEQNLNHDAMYWYRQDPGQGLRLIYYSQIVNDFQKGDIAEGYSVSREKKESFPLTVTSAQKNPTAFYLCASSGQDSVYRDTQYFGPGTRLTVL.

J is TRBJ2-2 and V is TRBV28, with TRBD2 identical over 8 bases. The germline V gene has CDR1 MDHEN and CDR2 SYDVKM. The CDR3 totals 14 residues. V was clipped by 10 bases and J by 5 bases; unmatched bases: 9. The CDR3 region is CAIRTSLRTGELFF. CDR3 DNA sequence: TGTGCCATCAGGACTAGCTTGCGTACCGGGGAGCTGTTTTTT. The full variable domain, in which reference TRBV28 and TRBJ2-2 provide the parts outside the CDR3, is DVKVTQSSRYLVKRTGEKVFLECVQDMDHENMFWYRQDPGLGLRLIYFSYDVKMKEKGDIPEGYSVSREKKERFSLILESASTNQTSMYLCAIRTSLRTGELFFGEGSRLTVL.

By proportion, this clone is medium-sized (0.01 to 0.1%). The genes are TRBV5-1 and TRBJ1-1; weak D call: TRBD1 (5 bases). The CDR3 loop spans 14 amino acids. The germline gives CDR1 SGHRS, CDR2 YFSETQ. The V gene lost 2 bases and the J gene lost 0 bases, with 8 bases spanning the gap. CDR3 residues: CASSFPGLNTEAFF. DNA for the CDR3: TGCGCCAGCAGCTTTCCAGGGCTGAACACTGAAGCTTTCTTT.

This rearrangement joins TRBV11-2 to TRBJ2-3; D tentatively reads TRBD1 or TRBD2 (5 bases each). The CDR3 totals 17 residues. Trimming pared 1 base from V and 3 bases from J, leaving 17 bases between. CDR1 SGHAT and CDR2 FQNNGV come from the germline V gene. In DNA, the CDR3 is TGTGCCAGCAGCTTAGTGTACGGGGCAAGTATTACAGATACGCAGTATTTT. It codes for CASSLVYGASITDTQYF.

The V gene is TRBV27, the J gene TRBJ2-2; 11 bases match TRBD2. Looked up from germline, CDR1 is MNHEY and CDR2 is SMNVEV (reference sequence). The CDR3 runs 16 residues. V was clipped by 1 base and J by 5 bases; unmatched bases: 3. CDR3 in amino acids: CASSLLAGGPTGELFF. The CDR3 DNA follows: TGTGCCAGCAGTTTATTAGCGGGAGGGCCTACCGGGGAGCTGTTTTTT.

This clone was seen a single time. The gene calls are TRBV29-1 and TRBJ1-2, with unresolved D. V lost 3 bases and J lost 0, with 8 bases in between. The CDR3 has 13 residues. Per germline, CDR1 SQVTM and CDR2 ANQGSEA. CDR3 amino acids: CSVEGETNYGYTF. Here the CDR3 DNA reads TGCAGCGTTGAGGGTGAAACTAACTATGGCTACACCTTC.

A single count supports this clone. V is TRBV10-3 and J is TRBJ1-1; D call uncertain. The CDR3 has 13 residues. Germline V gives CDR1 ENHRY, CDR2 SYGVKD. Between the trimmed V and J ends, which lost 2 bases and 1 base, there was a span of 5 bases. The CDR3: CAISETGNTEAFF. The CDR3 coding sequence is TGTGCCATCAGTGAGACGGGGAACACTGAAGCTTTCTTT.

The chain has TRBV19 and TRBJ2-3, with no clear D. The CDR3 loop spans 17 amino acids. V dropped 7 bases and J dropped 2 bases, with 22 bases sitting between them. Germline V CDR1 and CDR2: LNHDA, SQIVND (reference sequence). The CDR3 protein is CASTTEWRDPYTDTQYF. The DNA for the CDR3 is TGTGCCAGTACCACTGAGTGGCGTGACCCTTACACAGATACGCAGTATTTT.

The chain carries TRBV4-1 and TRBJ1-1; tentative D call: TRBD1 (6 bases). The CDR3 contains 14 residues. Trimming stripped 3 bases from V and 5 bases from J, with 13 bases between. Germline V gene lookup returns CDR1 MGHRA and CDR2 YSYEKL. Here the CDR3 reads CASSQQTGSTEAFF. The CDR3 nucleotides are TGCGCCAGCAGCCAGCAGACAGGCAGTACTGAAGCTTTCTTT.

In DNA form, the CDR3 reads TGTGCCAGCAGTCCCCCGGACGATGAGCAGTTCTTC. It codes for CASSPPDDEQFF. J is TRBJ2-1 and V is TRBV27; D gene uncertain. Germline V CDR1 and CDR2: MNHEY, SMNVEV (reference sequence). This CDR3 is built from 12 residues. V was shortened by 5 bases and J by 8 bases, with 10 bases between the two germline ends.

The rearrangement links TRBV9 to TRBJ2-6; no firm D call. V was shortened by 0 bases and J by 0 bases, with 4 bases between the two germline ends. This CDR3 is 15 amino acids long. Germline CDR1 and CDR2: SGDLS and YYNGEE. CDR3 DNA: TGTGCCAGCAGCGTAGTGGGCTCTGGGGCCAACGTCCTGACTTTC. Encoded protein: CASSVVGSGANVLTF. The complete variable domain, with remaining parts taken from reference TRBV9 and TRBJ2-6, reads DSGVTQTPKHLITATGQRVTLRCSPRSGDLSVYWYQQSLDQGLQFLIQYYNGEERAKGNILERFSAQQFPDLHSELNLSSLELGDSALYFCASSVVGSGANVLTFGAGSRLTVL.

This clone has only one observation. The chain recombines TRBV27 with TRBJ2-3; D uncertain. The CDR3 length is 11 residues. CDR1 and CDR2 from the germline V gene are MNHEY and SMNVEV (reference sequence). V was shortened by 5 bases and J by 5 bases, with 5 bases between the two germline ends. DNA for the CDR3: TGTGCCAGCAGTATAGGAGATACGCAGTATTTT. This gives the protein CASSIGDTQYF.

V is TRBV30 and J is TRBJ2-7, with D possibly matching TRBD1 (6 bases). V lost 0 bases, J lost 5 bases, and 11 bases lay in between. The germline V gene has CDR1 GTSNPN and CDR2 SVGIG (reference sequence). This CDR3 is 13 amino acids long. The CDR3 spells CAWSVGGGDEQYF. The CDR3 DNA follows: TGTGCCTGGAGTGTAGGGGGTGGGGACGAGCAGTACTTC.

The chain carries TRBV30 and TRBJ1-1; no clear D. The length of the CDR3 is 12 residues. Trimming removed 2 bases at V and 6 bases at J, with 10 bases between. Germline values: CDR1 GTSNPN, CDR2 SVGIG (reference sequence). In DNA, the CDR3 is TGTGCCTGGAGTCTGGGCGGTGCTGAAGCTTTCTTT. This encodes CAWSLGGAEAFF. The full variable domain, completed using reference TRBV30 and TRBJ1-1, is SQTIHQWPATLVQPVGSPLSLECTVEGTSNPNLYWYRQAAGRGLQLLFYSVGIGQISSEVPQNLSASRPQDRQFILSSKKLLLSDSGFYLCAWSLGGAEAFFGQGTRLTVV.

This sequence joins TRBV6-6 and TRBJ2-7; TRBD1 aligns across 7 bases. The CDR3 consists of 14 residues. In germline, CDR1 is MNHNY, CDR2 SVGAGI (reference sequence). The V gene end was trimmed by 5 bases and the J gene end by 1 base; junction bases not matched to a gene: 5. CDR3 sequence reads: CASSDRVTSYEQYF. For the CDR3, the DNA is TGTGCCAGCAGTGACAGGGTTACTTCCTACGAGCAGTACTTC.

CDR3 loop: CASSETGLATYEQYF. Written as DNA, the CDR3 is TGTGCCAGCAGTGAGACGGGACTAGCGACCTACGAGCAGTACTTC. The chain recombines TRBV6-1 with TRBJ2-5; 10 bases fit TRBD2. The J call may be incorrect, as the DNA end agrees better with TRBJ2-7. The length of the CDR3 is 15 residues. The germline gives CDR1 MNHNS, CDR2 SASEGT.

The rearrangement joins TRBV4-1 to TRBJ2-3; 7 bases align to TRBD2. J gave up 2 bases and V 2 bases, and 16 bases lay outside the gene matches. Germline-derived CDR1 and CDR2 are MGHRA and YSYEKL. The CDR3 spans 19 residues. CDR3 region: CASSQSGGTARGYTDTQYF. DNA of the CDR3: TGCGCCAGCAGCCAATCCGGGGGGACGGCGCGGGGCTACACAGATACGCAGTATTTT.

V usage is TRBV11-2 and J usage is TRBJ2-5; no reliable D call. V was shortened by 5 bases and J by 5 bases, with 12 bases between the two germline ends. Germline V lookup: CDR1 SGHAT, CDR2 FQNNGV. The CDR3 is 13 residues long. The CDR3, as DNA: TGTGCCAGCAGCCAACGTTTTCAGGAGACCCAGTACTTC. As protein: CASSQRFQETQYF. The complete variable domain, with remaining parts taken from reference TRBV11-2 and TRBJ2-5, reads EAGVAQSPRYKIIEKRQSVAFWCNPISGHATLYWYQQILGQGPKLLIQFQNNGVVDDSQLPKDRFSAERLKGVDSTLKIQPAKLEDSAVYLCASSQRFQETQYFGPGTRLLVL.